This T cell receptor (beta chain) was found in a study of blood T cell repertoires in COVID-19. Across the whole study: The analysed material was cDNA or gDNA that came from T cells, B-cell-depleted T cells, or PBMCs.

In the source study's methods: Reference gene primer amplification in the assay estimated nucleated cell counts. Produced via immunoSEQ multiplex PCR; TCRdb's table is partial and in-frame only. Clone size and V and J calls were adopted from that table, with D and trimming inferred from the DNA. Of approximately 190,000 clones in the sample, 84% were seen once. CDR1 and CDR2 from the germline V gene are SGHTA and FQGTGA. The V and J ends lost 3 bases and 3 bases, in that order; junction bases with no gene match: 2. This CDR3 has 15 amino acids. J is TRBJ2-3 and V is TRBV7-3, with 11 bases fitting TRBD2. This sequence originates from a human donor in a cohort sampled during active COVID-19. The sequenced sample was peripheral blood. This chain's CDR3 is CASSFSGGETDTQYF. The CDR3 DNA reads TGTGCCAGCAGCTTTAGCGGGGGGGAGACAGATACGCAGTATTTT.